This T cell receptor (beta chain) was sequenced for a study of shared clonotypes between healthy human individuals. At the deep level, the assay was run. For each subset, genomic DNA was distributed in equal portions over several immunoSEQ plates. Profiling relied on immunoSEQ multiplex PCR, and the TCRdb table lists in-frame clones only, not all of them. In the table there are under 1,900,000 clones, 98% to 99% of which are singletons. General study findings and limits: Sharing across a handful of donors was seen in 4% to 6.5% of naive CD4 clonotypes.

Details on this clone: What it binds is unknown.

CDR3 length equals 14 residues. Germline loops: CDR1 MNHEY, CDR2 SMNVEV (reference sequence). The J segment lost 3 bases and the V segment lost 5 bases, leaving 1 base of the junction unmatched. CD4+ cells were split into CD45RA+ naive and CD45RA-negative memory subsets. The rearrangement links TRBV27 to TRBJ2-2; 9 positions match TRBD2. The clonotype was recovered from a young man in good health. Sequencing was done on a sample of naive CD4+ T cells sorted from blood. Described subset: CD45RA+ positively selected. CDR3 amino acids: CASSLAGYTGELFF. DNA for the CDR3: TGTGCCAGCAGTCTAGCGGGATACACCGGGGAGCTGTTTTTT.